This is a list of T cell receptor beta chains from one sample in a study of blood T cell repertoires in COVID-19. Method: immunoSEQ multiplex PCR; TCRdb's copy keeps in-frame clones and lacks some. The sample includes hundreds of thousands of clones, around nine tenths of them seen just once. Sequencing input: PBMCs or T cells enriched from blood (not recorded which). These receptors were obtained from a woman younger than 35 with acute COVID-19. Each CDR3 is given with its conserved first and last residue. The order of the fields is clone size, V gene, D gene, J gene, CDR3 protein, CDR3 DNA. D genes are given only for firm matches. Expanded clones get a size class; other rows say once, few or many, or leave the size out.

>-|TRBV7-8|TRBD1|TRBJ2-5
CASRTHRGRRETQYF
TGTGCCAGCAGAACTCACAGGGGGCGTCGGGAGACCCAGTACTTC
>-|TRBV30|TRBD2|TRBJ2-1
CAWSVTSGPSEQFF
TGTGCCTGGAGTGTAACTAGCGGCCCCAGTGAGCAGTTCTTC
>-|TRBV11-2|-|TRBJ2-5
CASSTQTRSETQYF
TGTGCCAGCAGCACACAGACTAGATCGGAGACCCAGTACTTC
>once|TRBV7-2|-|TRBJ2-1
CASSFRPGWDNEQFF
TGTGCCAGCAGCTTTCGACCGGGGTGGGACAATGAGCAGTTCTTC
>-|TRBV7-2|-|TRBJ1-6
CASSLVAGRANSPLHF
TGTGCCAGCAGCTTAGTCGCTGGCAGGGCCAATTCACCCCTCCACTTT
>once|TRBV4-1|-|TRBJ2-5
CASSRGAGASQETQYF
TGCGCCAGCAGCCGAGGAGCAGGGGCCTCCCAAGAGACCCAGTACTTC
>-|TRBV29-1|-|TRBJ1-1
CSVESGSGNTEAFF
TGCAGCGTTGAATCAGGGTCAGGGAACACTGAAGCTTTCTTT
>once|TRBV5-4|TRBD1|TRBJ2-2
CASSPSPGQGDGELFF
TGTGCCAGCAGCCCCAGCCCGGGACAGGGGGACGGGGAGCTGTTTTTT
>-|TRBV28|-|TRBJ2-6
CASSLRAGANVLTF
TGTGCCAGCAGTTTAAGAGCTGGGGCCAACGTCCTGACTTTC
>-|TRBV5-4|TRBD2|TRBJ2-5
CASRGGPGETQYF
TGTGCCAGCAGGGGAGGGCCCGGAGAGACCCAGTACTTC
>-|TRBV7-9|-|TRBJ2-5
CASSLVGGYQETQYF
TGTGCCAGCAGCTTAGTTGGAGGGTACCAAGAGACCCAGTACTTC
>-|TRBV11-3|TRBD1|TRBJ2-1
CASSLDRRHEQFF
TGTGCCAGCAGCTTGGACAGGCGGCATGAGCAGTTCTTC
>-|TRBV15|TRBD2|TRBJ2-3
CATSTRTGGPTDTQYF
TGTGCCACCAGCACGAGGACGGGGGGACCCACAGATACGCAGTATTTT
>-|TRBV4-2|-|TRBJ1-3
CASSQRTTSGNTIYF
TGTGCCAGCAGCCAACGGACAACTTCTGGAAACACCATATATTTT
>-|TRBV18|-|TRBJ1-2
CASSPSTVANYGYTF
TGTGCCAGCTCACCCTCGACAGTCGCAAACTATGGCTACACCTTC